This entry concerns a single T cell receptor beta chain. Some clones are missing from TCRdb's copy, which holds only in-frame ones; the method was immunoSEQ multiplex PCR. Among tens of thousands of clones, 78% were seen once, and the ten largest hold about 25%. This sample is drawn from a study of blood T cell repertoires in COVID-19. CDR1 is SGHRS, CDR2 YFSETQ, per germline. With V trimmed by 4 bases and J by 7 bases, 13 bases remained unmatched. This CDR3 spans 16 amino acids. The clonotype originates from a human donor in a cohort sampled during active COVID-19. The sequenced sample was peripheral blood. V is TRBV5-1 and J is TRBJ2-2, with 7 bases identical to TRBD2. This chain's CDR3 is CASSGRGDSLGGELFF. The CDR3 DNA is TGCGCCAGCAGCGGGAGGGGAGACAGCCTAGGCGGGGAGCTGTTTTTT.